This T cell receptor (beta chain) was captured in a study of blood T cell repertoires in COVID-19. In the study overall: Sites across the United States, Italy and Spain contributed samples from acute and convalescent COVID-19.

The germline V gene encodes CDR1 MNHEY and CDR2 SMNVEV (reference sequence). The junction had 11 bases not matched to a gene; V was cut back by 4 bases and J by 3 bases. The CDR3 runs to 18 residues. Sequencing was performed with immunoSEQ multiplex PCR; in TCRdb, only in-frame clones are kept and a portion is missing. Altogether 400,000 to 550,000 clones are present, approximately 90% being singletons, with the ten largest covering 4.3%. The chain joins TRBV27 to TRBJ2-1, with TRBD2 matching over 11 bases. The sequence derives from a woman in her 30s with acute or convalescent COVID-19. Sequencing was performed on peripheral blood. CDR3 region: CASSSREIAGGFYNEQFF. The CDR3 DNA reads TGTGCCAGCAGTTCCCGCGAAATAGCGGGGGGGTTCTACAATGAGCAGTTCTTC.